This TCR beta chain emerged from a study of T cells after yellow fever vaccination. General study findings and limits: Most primary-vaccination clones recurred post-booster (approximately 96% CD4, roughly 90% CD8). Although the secondary response was weaker, it peaked faster, at day 5 versus 15. Relatively few clonotypes were ones that appeared in both CD4 and CD8 compartments.

A word on this clonotype: Its antigen is unknown.

Universal primer sites and UMIs were introduced during 5'RACE template-switching synthesis of TCR cDNA. TCRdb called the 5' RACE reads again in MiXCR, with one record for every CDR3 protein. This sample has some 670,000 distinct CDR3 sequences, with 12% found just once. Trimming shortened V by 10 bases and J by 2 bases, and 12 bases separated the two germline ends. The CDR3 runs to 12 residues. CDR1 and CDR2 from the germline V gene are MNHEY and SVGEGT. The TCR comes from a man between 25 and 39 years old who received the YFV17D yellow fever vaccine. The V gene is TRBV6-2 or TRBV6-3, the J gene TRBJ2-7; possibly TRBD1 for D (6 bases). The specimen comprised PBMCs, sampled on the day of the yellow fever booster vaccination. This CDR3 is CATSNRAYEQYF. In DNA, the CDR3 is TGTGCCACCTCCAACAGGGCCTACGAGCAGTACTTC.